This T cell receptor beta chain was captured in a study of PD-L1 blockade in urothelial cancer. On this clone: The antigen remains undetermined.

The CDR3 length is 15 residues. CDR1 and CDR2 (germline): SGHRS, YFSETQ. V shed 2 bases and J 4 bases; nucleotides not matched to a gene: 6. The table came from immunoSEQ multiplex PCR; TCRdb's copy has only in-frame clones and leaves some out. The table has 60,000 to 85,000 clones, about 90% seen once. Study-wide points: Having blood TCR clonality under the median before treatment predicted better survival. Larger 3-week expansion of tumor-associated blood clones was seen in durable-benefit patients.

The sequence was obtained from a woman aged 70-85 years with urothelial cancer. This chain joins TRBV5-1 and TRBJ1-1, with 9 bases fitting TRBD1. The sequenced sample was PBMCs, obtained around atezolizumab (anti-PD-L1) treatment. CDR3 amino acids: CASSFTDRGGTEAFF. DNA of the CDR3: TGCGCCAGCAGCTTTACGGACAGGGGTGGCACTGAAGCTTTCTTT.